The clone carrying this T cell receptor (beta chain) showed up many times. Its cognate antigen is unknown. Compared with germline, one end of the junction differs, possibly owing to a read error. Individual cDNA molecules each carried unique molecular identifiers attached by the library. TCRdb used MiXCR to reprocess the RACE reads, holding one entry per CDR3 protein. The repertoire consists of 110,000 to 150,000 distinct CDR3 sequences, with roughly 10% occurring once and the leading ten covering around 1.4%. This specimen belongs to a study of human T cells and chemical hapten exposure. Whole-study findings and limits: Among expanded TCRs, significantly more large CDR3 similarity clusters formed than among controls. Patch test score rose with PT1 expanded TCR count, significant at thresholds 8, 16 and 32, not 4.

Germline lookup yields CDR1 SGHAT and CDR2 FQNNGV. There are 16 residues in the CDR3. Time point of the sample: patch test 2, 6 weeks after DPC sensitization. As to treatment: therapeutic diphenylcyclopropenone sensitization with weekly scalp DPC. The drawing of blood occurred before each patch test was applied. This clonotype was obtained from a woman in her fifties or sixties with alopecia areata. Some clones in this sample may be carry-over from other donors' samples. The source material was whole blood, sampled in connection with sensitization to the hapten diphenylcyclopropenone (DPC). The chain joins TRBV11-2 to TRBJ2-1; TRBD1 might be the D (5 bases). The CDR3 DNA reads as TGTGCCAGCAGCTCCGGTTGGGGCTTAGCCTACGATGAGCAGTTCTTC. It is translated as CASSSGWGLAYDEQFF.